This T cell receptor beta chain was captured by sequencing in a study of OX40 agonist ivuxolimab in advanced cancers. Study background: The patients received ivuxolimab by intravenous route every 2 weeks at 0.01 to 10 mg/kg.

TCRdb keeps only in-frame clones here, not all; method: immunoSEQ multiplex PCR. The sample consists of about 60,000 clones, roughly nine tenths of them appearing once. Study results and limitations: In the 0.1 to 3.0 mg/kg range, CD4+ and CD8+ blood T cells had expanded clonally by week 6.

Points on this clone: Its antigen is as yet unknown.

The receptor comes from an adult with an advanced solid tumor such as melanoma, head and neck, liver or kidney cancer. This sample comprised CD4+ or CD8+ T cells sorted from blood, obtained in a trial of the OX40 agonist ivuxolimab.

The CDR3 reads CAISGGLQNEQFF. The CDR3 DNA follows: TGTGCCATCAGTGGGGGACTACAGAATGAGCAGTTCTTC. This chain connects TRBV10-3 to TRBJ2-1; 7 nucleotides line up with TRBD2. J was trimmed by 7 bases and V by 4 bases; bases with no gene match: 4. The CDR3 spans 13 residues. Germline V lookup: CDR1 ENHRY, CDR2 SYGVKD.